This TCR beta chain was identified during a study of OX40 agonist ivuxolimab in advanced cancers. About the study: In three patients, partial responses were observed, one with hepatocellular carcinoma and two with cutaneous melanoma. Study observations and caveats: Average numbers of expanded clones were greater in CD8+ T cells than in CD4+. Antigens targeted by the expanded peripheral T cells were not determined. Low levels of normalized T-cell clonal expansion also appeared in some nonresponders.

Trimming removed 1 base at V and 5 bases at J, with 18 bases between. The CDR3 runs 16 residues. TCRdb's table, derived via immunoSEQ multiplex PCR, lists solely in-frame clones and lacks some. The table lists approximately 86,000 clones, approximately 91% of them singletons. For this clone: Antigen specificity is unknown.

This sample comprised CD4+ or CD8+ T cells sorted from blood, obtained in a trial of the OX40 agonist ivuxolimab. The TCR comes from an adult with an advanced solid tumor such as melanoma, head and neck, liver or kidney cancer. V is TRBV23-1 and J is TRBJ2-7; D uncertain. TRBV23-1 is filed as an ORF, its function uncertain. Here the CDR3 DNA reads TGCGCCAGCAGTCAATTTTTTCAGAAGGTAGGCGACGAGCAGTACTTC. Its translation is CASSQFFQKVGDEQYF.